The clone carrying this T cell receptor beta chain was seen only a few times. Antigen specificity is unknown. Germline CDR1 and CDR2: SEHNR and FQNEAQ (reference sequence). V was pared by 2 bases and J by 0 bases, with 8 bases between. CDR3 length: 14 amino acids. Method: immunoSEQ multiplex PCR; TCRdb's copy keeps in-frame clones and lacks some. The profile covers around 200,000 clones, with more than 70% appearing a single time and roughly 10% taken by the ten largest. The data belong to a study of cytotoxic CD8 clonotypes in ibrutinib-treated CLL. Looking at the study overall: The patients, roughly ten relapsed/refractory and approximately 15 treatment-naive, included around 17 who were IGHV unmutated. The samples contained 260,000 or so productive templates on average. They also contained an average of roughly 90,000 productive rearrangements.

Study-level findings and limits: On treatment, the uncommon public clonotypes contracted or remained stable. Clonality rose at ibrutinib response and fell back toward baseline at progression.

The chain employs TRBV7-9 and TRBJ2-7; possibly TRBD2 for D (5 bases). The sample consisted of PBMCs, taken after 12 months of ibrutinib treatment. This clonotype was obtained from a human donor with chronic lymphocytic leukemia. CDR3 protein: CASSLRSGSYEQYF. As DNA, the CDR3 is TGTGCCAGCAGCTTAAGGAGCGGCTCCTACGAGCAGTACTTC.